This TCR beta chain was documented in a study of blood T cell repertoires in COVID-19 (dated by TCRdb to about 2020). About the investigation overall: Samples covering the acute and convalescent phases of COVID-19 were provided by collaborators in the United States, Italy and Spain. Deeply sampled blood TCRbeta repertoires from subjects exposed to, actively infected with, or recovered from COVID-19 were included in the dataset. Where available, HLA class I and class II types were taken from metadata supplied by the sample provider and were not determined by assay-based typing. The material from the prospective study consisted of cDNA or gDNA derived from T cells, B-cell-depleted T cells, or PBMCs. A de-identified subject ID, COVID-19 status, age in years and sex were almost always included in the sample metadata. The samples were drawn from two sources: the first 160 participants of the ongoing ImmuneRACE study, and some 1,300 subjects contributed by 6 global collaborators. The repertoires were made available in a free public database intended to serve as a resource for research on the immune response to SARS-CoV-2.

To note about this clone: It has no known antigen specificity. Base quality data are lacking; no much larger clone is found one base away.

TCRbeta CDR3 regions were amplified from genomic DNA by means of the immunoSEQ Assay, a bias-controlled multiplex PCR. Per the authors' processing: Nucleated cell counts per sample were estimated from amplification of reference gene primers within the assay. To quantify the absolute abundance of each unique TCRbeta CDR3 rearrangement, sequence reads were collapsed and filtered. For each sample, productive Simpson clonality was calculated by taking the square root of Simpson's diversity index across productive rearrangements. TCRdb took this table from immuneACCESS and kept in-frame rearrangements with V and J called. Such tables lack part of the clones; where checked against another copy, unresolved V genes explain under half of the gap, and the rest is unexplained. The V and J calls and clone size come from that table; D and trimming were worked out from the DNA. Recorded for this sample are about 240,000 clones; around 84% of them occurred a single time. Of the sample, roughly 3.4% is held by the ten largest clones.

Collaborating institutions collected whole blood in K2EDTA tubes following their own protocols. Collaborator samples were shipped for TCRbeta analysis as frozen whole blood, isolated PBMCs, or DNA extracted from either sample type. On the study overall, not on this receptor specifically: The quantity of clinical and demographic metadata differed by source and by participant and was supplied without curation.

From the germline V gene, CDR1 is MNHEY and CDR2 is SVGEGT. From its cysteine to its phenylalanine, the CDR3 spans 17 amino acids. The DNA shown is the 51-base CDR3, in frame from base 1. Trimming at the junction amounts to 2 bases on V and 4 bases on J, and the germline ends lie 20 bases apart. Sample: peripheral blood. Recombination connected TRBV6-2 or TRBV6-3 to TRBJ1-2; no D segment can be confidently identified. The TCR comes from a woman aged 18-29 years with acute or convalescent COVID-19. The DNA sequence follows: TGTGCCAGCAGTTACGTTGCCACTGCGGAACCAGTCTATGGCTACACCTTC. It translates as CASSYVATAEPVYGYTF.